This T cell receptor beta chain originates from a study of blood T cell repertoires in COVID-19. Using immunoSEQ multiplex PCR, the repertoire was profiled, and TCRdb retains in-frame clones only, with some absent. This repertoire shows approximately 150,000 clones, 84% found once; its top ten account for about 8.6%. The CDR3 contains 14 residues. The germline V gene has CDR1 LGHNA and CDR2 YNFKEQ. Unmatched junction bases numbered 6, after V lost 4 bases and J lost 4 bases. Specimen: PBMCs or T cells enriched from blood (not recorded which). The clonotype comes from a woman in her 50s who had recovered from COVID-19. The chain recombines TRBV4-2 with TRBJ2-7; 8 bases agree with TRBD1. The CDR3 reads CASSPDRGLYEQYF. The DNA of the CDR3 is TGTGCCAGCAGCCCTGACAGGGGTCTGTACGAGCAGTACTTC.